The 3 T cell receptor beta chains listed next were all sequenced from one sample in a study of blood T cell repertoires in COVID-19. Clones were sequenced by immunoSEQ multiplex PCR, and TCRdb holds only the in-frame ones, with some missing. The sample consists of tens of thousands of clones, over 75% of them appearing once. Sequencing used peripheral blood. The receptors derive from a man aged 70-80 years with active or convalescent COVID-19.

The chain couples TRBV4-3 to TRBJ2-3; no firm D call. Germline V CDR1 and CDR2: LGHNA, YSLEER. The CDR3 loop spans 15 amino acids. Trimming shortened V by 3 bases and J by 4 bases, and 14 bases separated the two germline ends. The CDR3 region has the DNA TGCGCCAGCAGCCAGTTGTCGTTCGCGGCAGATACGCAGTATTTT. It specifies CASSQLSFAADTQYF.

The J gene is TRBJ2-2, the V gene TRBV7-3; D might be TRBD2 (6 bases). Trimming stripped 2 bases from V and 1 base from J, with 11 bases between. The CDR3 spans 16 residues. Germline CDR1 reads SGHTA; CDR2 reads FQGTGA. CDR3 sequence reads: CASSLLSGGNTGELFF. The CDR3, as DNA: TGTGCCAGCAGCTTATTATCCGGGGGGAACACCGGGGAGCTGTTTTTT.

The chain joins TRBV4-2 to TRBJ1-2; D unclear. The CDR3 runs 15 residues. With 0 bases removed from V and 8 bases from J, the gap between germline ends came to 16 bases. Germline loops: CDR1 LGHNA, CDR2 YNFKEQ. CDR3 bases: TGTGCCAGCAGCCAAGATGAAGGACTCCTGAGGGGCTACACCTTC. It encodes CASSQDEGLLRGYTF.